This T cell receptor beta chain was recorded in a study of T cell repertoires in cytomegalovirus infection. From germline, CDR1 is SEHNR and CDR2 FQNEAQ (reference sequence). The CDR3 is made up of 13 amino acids. With 8 bases removed from V and 2 bases from J, the gap between germline ends came to 12 bases. TCRdb fed the reads into MiXCR, producing one record per CDR3 protein. The sample consists of about 270,000 distinct CDR3 sequences, roughly a fifth of them appearing once. This clonotype was detected a few times. Its specificity is not known. The chain is built from TRBV7-9 and TRBJ2-5, with D uncertain. Sequences were derived from cultured PBMCs, sampled from culture after CMV antigen stimulation. This clonotype was sampled from a human donor in good health (CMV status not recorded). Some clones in this sample may be carry-over from other donors' samples. CDR3 coding DNA: TGTGCCAGCGGTCAAGGGTATCAAGAGACCCAGTACTTC. Its translation is CASGQGYQETQYF.